Below are 30 T cell receptor beta chains sequenced from a single sample in a study of chemoradiotherapy in HPV16-positive cancers. TCRdb's table, derived via immunoSEQ multiplex PCR, lists solely in-frame clones and lacks some. The top ten hold approximately 5% of the sample, which has about 32,000 clones, approximately 88% seen once. Sequencing used blood, obtained from a patient who underwent chemoradiotherapy. The receptors derive from a human donor with HPV-associated anogenital cancer.

This clone has just one count. The CDR3 region is CASSPGVTDTQYF. DNA for the CDR3: TGTGCCAGTTCCCCCGGGGTCACAGATACGCAGTATTTT. The V and J genes are TRBV19 and TRBJ2-3; tentative D call: TRBD2 (5 bases). This CDR3 is built from 13 residues. Germline CDR1 LNHDA, CDR2 SQIVND (reference sequence). With 8 bases removed from V and 2 bases from J, the gap between germline ends came to 11 bases.

This rearrangement joins TRBV29-1 to TRBJ1-5; D is ambiguous. CDR1 SQVTM and CDR2 ANQGSEA come from the germline V gene. The V and J ends lost 6 bases and 4 bases respectively, with 10 bases between them. The CDR3 spans 12 residues. CDR3 sequence (DNA): TGCAGCGTATCAGACCTTAATCAGCCCCAGCATTTT. This codes for CSVSDLNQPQHF.

The DNA for the CDR3 is TGTGCCAGCAGTTTTTTTAAGTCCAGCTTGAACACTGAAGCTTTCTTT. As protein: CASSFFKSSLNTEAFF. The chain recombines TRBV27 with TRBJ1-1, with D unresolved. The germline gives CDR1 MNHEY, CDR2 SMNVEV (reference sequence). This CDR3 is 16 amino acids long. The V and J ends lost 3 bases and 0 bases respectively, with 14 bases between them.

The chain couples TRBV7-3 to TRBJ1-2; 8 bases are a match to TRBD1. Germline loops: CDR1 SGHTA, CDR2 FQGTGA. The CDR3 consists of 15 residues. Trimming removed 4 bases from V and 4 bases from J; junction bases left unmatched: 8. The CDR3 protein is CASSYSGGFFYGYTF. The CDR3 nucleotides read TGTGCCAGCAGCTATTCAGGGGGCTTTTTCTATGGCTACACCTTC. The full variable domain, in which reference TRBV7-3 and TRBJ1-2 provide the parts outside the CDR3, is GAGVSQTPSNKVTEKGKYVELRCDPISGHTALYWYRQSLGQGPEFLIYFQGTGAADDSGLPNDRFFAVRPEGSVSTLKIQRTERGDSAVYLCASSYSGGFFYGYTFGSGTRLTVV.

The rearrangement uses TRBV5-1 and TRBJ1-1, with D perhaps matching TRBD1 (6 bases). Germline assignment: CDR1 SGHRS and CDR2 YFSETQ. V lost 4 bases, J lost 4 bases, and 11 bases lay in between. This CDR3 has 13 amino acids. CDR3 nucleotides: TGCGCCAGCAGCACAGGGTTGGTCACTGAAGCTTTCTTT. Residues: CASSTGLVTEAFF.

In nucleotides, the CDR3 is TGTGCCATCAGTGACCCGGGACAGGGGTGGACAGATACGCAGTATTTT. The encoded protein is CAISDPGQGWTDTQYF. The rearrangement joins TRBV10-3 to TRBJ2-3; 10 positions match TRBD1. The CDR3 has 16 residues. The V gene end was trimmed by 3 bases and the J gene end by 3 bases; junction bases not matched to a gene: 6. Germline values: CDR1 ENHRY, CDR2 SYGVKD.

The chain carries TRBV9 and TRBJ1-2, with D uncertain. The CDR3 runs to 13 residues. The germline V gene has CDR1 SGDLS and CDR2 YYNGEE. The germline V and J ends were trimmed by 0 bases and 7 bases, with 10 bases remaining between them. CDR3 amino acids: CASSVGGLGGYTF. CDR3 DNA sequence: TGTGCCAGCAGCGTAGGGGGTTTGGGTGGCTACACCTTC.

The chain combines TRBV7-9 with TRBJ2-1; 10 bases map to TRBD2. The CDR3 sequence is 15 residues long. V was pared by 4 bases and J by 5 bases, with 5 bases of the junction left unmatched. Germline V lookup: CDR1 SEHNR, CDR2 FQNEAQ (reference sequence). The CDR3 protein is CASSSGLADHNEQFF. Written as DNA, the CDR3 is TGTGCCAGCAGCTCCGGACTAGCGGACCACAATGAGCAGTTCTTC.

The chain combines TRBV14 with TRBJ1-3; D is possibly TRBD1 (5 bases). Deletions cut 5 bases from V and 0 bases from J, with 11 bases between. Germline V gene data show CDR1 as SGHDN and CDR2 as FVKESK. This CDR3 has 15 residues. The CDR3 sequence is CASSAGTRSGNTIYF. For the CDR3, the DNA is TGTGCCAGCAGCGCCGGGACCCGCTCTGGAAACACCATATATTTT.

The CDR3 loop is CASRAGGAYEQYF. CDR3 nucleotides: TGTGCCAGCAGGGCCGGGGGGGCCTACGAGCAGTACTTC. The chain employs TRBV6-5 and TRBJ2-7, with 8 bases fitting TRBD2. Per the germline V gene, CDR1 is MNHEY and CDR2 is SVGAGI. This CDR3 is built from 13 residues. V lost 6 bases to trimming and J lost 2 bases; unmatched junction nucleotides: 3.

The J gene is TRBJ2-6, the V gene TRBV11-3; D not resolved. Germline values: CDR1 SGHNT, CDR2 YENEEA. Trimming took 5 bases from V and 4 from J, leaving 9 bases between them. CDR3 length equals 14 residues. As DNA, the CDR3 is TGTGCCAGCAGCCCCGAGAGCGGGGCCAACGTCCTGACTTTC. This encodes CASSPESGANVLTF.

J is TRBJ2-5 and V is TRBV28, with 7 nucleotides matching TRBD1. Losses at the gene ends were 4 bases for V and 5 bases for J; bases not matched to a gene: 1. Germline CDR1 MDHEN, CDR2 SYDVKM. The CDR3 spans 12 residues. The CDR3 reads CASSSGQETQYF. In DNA form, the CDR3 reads TGTGCCAGCAGTTCGGGACAGGAGACCCAGTACTTC.

This sequence joins TRBV2 and TRBJ1-5; tentatively, D is TRBD1 (6 bases). This CDR3 contains 14 residues. V was cut by 6 bases and J by 3 bases, with 12 bases left in between. Germline V gene sequence: CDR1 SNHLY, CDR2 FYNNEI. The CDR3 region is CASSSRGYNQPQHF. CDR3 nucleotide sequence: TGTGCCAGCAGCAGCAGGGGATACAATCAGCCCCAGCATTTT.

The V gene is TRBV21-1, the J gene TRBJ1-6; TRBD1, the table's D call, lacks a check against the DNA. TRBV21-1 corresponds to a pseudogene. CDR3 length equals 15 residues. CDR3 bases: TGTGCCAGTCTCCCCCCGGGACAGACTAATTCACCCCTCCACTTT. It codes for CASLPPGQTNSPLHF.

The rearrangement links TRBV19 to TRBJ2-7; D is possibly TRBD1 or TRBD2 (5 bases each). The CDR3 consists of 14 residues. The germline V gene has CDR1 LNHDA and CDR2 SQIVND (reference sequence). With 5 bases removed from V and 7 bases from J, the gap between germline ends came to 18 bases. The CDR3 loop is CASSPGTWEKEQYF. The CDR3 DNA reads TGTGCCAGTAGTCCCGGGACGTGGGAGAAAGAGCAGTACTTC.

This sequence joins TRBV27 and TRBJ1-2; no clear D gene. CDR1 MNHEY and CDR2 SMNVEV come from the germline V gene (reference sequence). The CDR3 spans 16 residues. With 4 bases removed from V and 0 bases from J, the gap between germline ends came to 15 bases. The CDR3 nucleotides are TGTGCCAGCAGTTCCCTCTTACAGACCTCTAACTATGGCTACACCTTC. Its protein product is CASSSLLQTSNYGYTF.

The DNA of the CDR3 is TGTGCCAGCAGCTCCCGGACTCGCTCCTACGAGCAGTACTTC. This translates into CASSSRTRSYEQYF. This chain joins TRBV13 and TRBJ2-7; D may be TRBD2 (5 bases). The CDR3 contains 14 residues. V gave up 4 bases and J gave up 0 bases, with 10 bases separating them. CDR1 and CDR2 (germline): PRHDT, FYEKMQ (reference sequence).

This chain connects TRBV15 to TRBJ2-4; a possible D gene is TRBD1 (5 bases). Germline assignment: CDR1 LNHNV and CDR2 YYDKDF (reference sequence). The V gene lost 5 bases and the J gene lost 0 bases, with 14 bases spanning the gap. This CDR3 region has 16 residues. The CDR3 protein is CATSGNRFLAKNIQYF. CDR3 nucleotides: TGTGCCACCAGCGGTAACAGGTTTTTAGCCAAAAACATTCAGTACTTC.

CDR3 amino acids: CASSEPIGLAGAYEQYF. DNA of the CDR3: TGCGCCAGCAGTGAGCCAATCGGACTAGCGGGGGCCTACGAGCAGTACTTC. The chain uses TRBV10-2 and TRBJ2-7, with 13 positions matching TRBD2. The CDR3 sequence is 17 residues long. Germline V gives CDR1 WSHSY, CDR2 SAAADI. V shed 2 bases, J shed 2 bases, and the junction held 6 bases outside the gene matches.

V usage is TRBV9 and J usage is TRBJ2-1; 8 bases match TRBD2. This CDR3 contains 15 residues. Unmatched junction bases numbered 6, after V lost 3 bases and J lost 4 bases. Germline V gene data show CDR1 as SGDLS and CDR2 as YYNGEE. CDR3: CASSAGTRTYNEQFF. The DNA for the CDR3 is TGTGCCAGCAGCGCCGGGACTAGAACGTACAATGAGCAGTTCTTC.

V gene TRBV15 combines with J gene TRBJ2-7; D is unclear. Germline lookup yields CDR1 LNHNV and CDR2 YYDKDF (reference sequence). V was trimmed by 0 bases and J by 4 bases, leaving 4 bases between them. This CDR3 spans 12 amino acids. This CDR3 is CATSRDPYEQYF. DNA of the CDR3: TGTGCCACCAGCAGAGATCCTTACGAGCAGTACTTC.

The chain carries TRBV6-1 and TRBJ2-5; 8 positions agree with TRBD1. The V gene's germline CDR1 is MNHNS and CDR2 SASEGT. CDR3 length: 11 residues. The trim removed 8 bases at V and 5 bases at J, leaving 1 base unmatched. In nucleotides, the CDR3 is TGTGCCAGCCGGGACAGGGAGACCCAGTACTTC. Amino acid sequence: CASRDRETQYF.

The count of this clone is one. CDR3 in DNA: TGCGCCAGCAGCCAAGGTGACGGGGGGGACTATGGCTACACCTTC. As protein: CASSQGDGGDYGYTF. J is TRBJ1-2 and V is TRBV4-1, with D perhaps matching TRBD1 (5 bases). Germline-derived CDR1 and CDR2 are MGHRA and YSYEKL. CDR3 size: 15 residues. V gave up 1 base and J gave up 3 bases, with 12 bases separating them.

The DNA for the CDR3 is TGTGCCAGCAGTGAAGTAGACCTAATGAACACTGAAGCTTTCTTT. Its translation is CASSEVDLMNTEAFF. The gene calls are TRBV6-1 and TRBJ1-1; D is ambiguous. Germline V lookup: CDR1 MNHNS, CDR2 SASEGT. This CDR3 is 15 amino acids long. Between the trimmed V and J ends, which lost 1 base and 0 bases, there was a span of 9 bases.

The chain carries TRBV5-1 and TRBJ2-1, with D possibly being TRBD1 (6 bases). There are 15 residues in the CDR3. Trimming left V 7 bases short and J 0 bases short, with 14 bases between. Germline CDR1 and CDR2: SGHRS and YFSETQ. The CDR3 DNA is TGCGCCAGCTACAGGGATATGAGCTCCTACAATGAGCAGTTCTTC. This codes for CASYRDMSSYNEQFF.

The J gene is TRBJ1-1, the V gene TRBV5-4; 7 positions match TRBD1. This CDR3 is 14 amino acids long. Germline CDR1 is SGHNT and CDR2 is YYREEE (reference sequence). Unmatched junction bases numbered 9, after V lost 10 bases and J lost 0 bases. CDR3 residues: CAGSTGTMNTEAFF. The CDR3 region has the DNA TGTGCCGGGTCGACAGGGACAATGAACACTGAAGCTTTCTTT.

The chain employs TRBV4-2 and TRBJ1-1; tentative D call: TRBD1 (5 bases). Trimming took off 1 base at V and 4 bases at J, with 10 bases between the two ends. CDR3 length: 14 amino acids. Looked up from germline, CDR1 is LGHNA and CDR2 is YNFKEQ. CDR3 loop: CASSQVGGTTEAFF. DNA of the CDR3: TGTGCCAGCAGCCAAGTCGGGGGGACCACTGAAGCTTTCTTT.

The chain is built from TRBV25-1 and TRBJ2-2; TRBD1 matches at 7 bases. V lost 2 bases to trimming and J lost 6 bases; unmatched junction nucleotides: 0. This CDR3 spans 13 amino acids. The germline CDR1 and CDR2 sequences are MGHDK and SYGVNS. The CDR3 nucleotides are TGTGCCAGCAGTGAACAGGGGGCCGGGGAGCTGTTTTTT. Its protein product is CASSEQGAGELFF.

Comment on this clone: Other DNA sequences of this sample code for an identical CDR3. The chain recombines TRBV2 with TRBJ1-1; the D gene is possibly TRBD1 (6 bases). The CDR3 has 13 residues. V lost 5 bases, J lost 2 bases, and 9 bases lay in between. Germline V CDR1 and CDR2: SNHLY, FYNNEI. CDR3 nucleotide sequence: TGTGCCAGCAGTACAGGGCTCAACACTGAAGCTTTCTTT. Protein product: CASSTGLNTEAFF.

The rearrangement uses TRBV10-3 and TRBJ1-1; D not certain. The CDR3 contains 12 residues. The germline V gene encodes CDR1 ENHRY and CDR2 SYGVKD. The germline V and J ends were trimmed by 2 bases and 9 bases, with 10 bases remaining between them. The CDR3 loop reads CAISEPRAQAFF. The CDR3 coding sequence is TGTGCCATCAGTGAGCCCCGGGCCCAAGCTTTCTTT.